These 15 T cell receptor beta chains originate from one sample sequenced in a study of blood T cell repertoires in COVID-19. Method: immunoSEQ multiplex PCR; TCRdb's copy keeps in-frame clones and lacks some. Seen here are about 20,000 clones, about four fifths observed once, and the top ten hold approximately 53%. Sequencing was performed on peripheral blood. Receptors originate from an elderly man with acute or convalescent COVID-19.

This clone was detected once. The chain is built from TRBV5-1 and TRBJ2-7; D may be TRBD1 (6 bases). In germline, CDR1 is SGHRS, CDR2 YFSETQ. Between the trimmed V and J ends, which lost 3 bases and 2 bases, there was a span of 12 bases. The CDR3 contains 14 residues. This CDR3 reads CASSSGHRAYEQYF. In nucleotides, the CDR3 is TGCGCCAGCAGCTCGGGACATCGGGCCTACGAGCAGTACTTC.

The genes are TRBV19 and TRBJ2-1; 13 nucleotides match TRBD2. The CDR3 is 15 amino acids. Germline loops: CDR1 LNHDA, CDR2 SQIVND (reference sequence). The J segment lost 6 bases and the V segment lost 4 bases, leaving 3 bases of the junction unmatched. CDR3 amino acids: CASSKGLAGINEQFF. CDR3 bases: TGTGCCAGTAGTAAGGGACTAGCGGGAATCAATGAGCAGTTCTTC.

The chain uses TRBV19 and TRBJ2-5, with 7 bases that match TRBD1. CDR1 and CDR2 (germline): LNHDA, SQIVND (reference sequence). The J segment lost 6 bases and the V segment lost 1 base, leaving 5 bases of the junction unmatched. The CDR3 has 14 amino acids. Written as DNA, the CDR3 is TGTGCCAGTAGTATAGGGGCAGGGGGACAGACCCAGTACTTC. This encodes CASSIGAGGQTQYF. Full variable domain (missing parts from reference TRBV19 and TRBJ2-5): DGGITQSPKYLFRKEGQNVTLSCEQNLNHDAMYWYRQDPGQGLRLIYYSQIVNDFQKGDIAEGYSVSREKKESFPLTVTSAQKNPTAFYLCASSIGAGGQTQYFGPGTRLLVL.

The chain links TRBV6-5 to TRBJ1-1; maybe TRBD1 (5 bases). The V and J ends lost 0 bases and 3 bases respectively, with 11 bases between them. This CDR3 spans 15 amino acids. From germline, CDR1 is MNHEY and CDR2 SVGAGI. CDR3 sequence reads: CASSYSWTLDTEAFF. The CDR3 DNA reads as TGTGCCAGCAGTTACTCTTGGACATTAGACACTGAAGCTTTCTTT.

This chain uses TRBV24-1 with TRBJ1-5; tentatively, D is TRBD1 (6 bases). The CDR3 contains 19 residues. Germline V gene sequence: CDR1 KGHDR, CDR2 SFDVKD. The V end lost 3 bases, the J end lost 6 bases, and 26 bases lay between the germline ends. The CDR3 coding sequence is TGTGCCACCAGTGATCTCCGGGGGGCCGGAGTCGAGGGGCGTCAGCCCCAGCATTTT. Translated: CATSDLRGAGVEGRQPQHF.

The chain couples TRBV28 to TRBJ1-2, with 9 bases identical to TRBD1. The germline V gene has CDR1 MDHEN and CDR2 SYDVKM. CDR3 length: 12 amino acids. V shed 6 bases, J shed 8 bases, and the junction held 4 bases outside the gene matches. In nucleotides, the CDR3 is TGTGCCAGCAGGACGGGACAGGGAGGCTACACCTTC. Its protein is CASRTGQGGYTF.

V usage is TRBV19 and J usage is TRBJ1-2; tentative D call: TRBD1 (6 bases). In germline, CDR1 is LNHDA, CDR2 SQIVND (reference sequence). CDR3 size: 12 residues. V lost 6 bases to trimming and J lost 7 bases, with 12 bases between them. The DNA for the CDR3 is TGTGCCAGTAGCCTCAGGGGATCTGGCTACACCTTC. Protein: CASSLRGSGYTF.

The chain uses TRBV6-5 and TRBJ2-1, with D unclear. CDR3 length: 15 residues. V gave up 2 bases and J gave up 0 bases, with 8 bases separating them. Germline CDR1 reads MNHEY; CDR2 reads SVGAGI. The CDR3 loop reads CASSYHPSSYNEQFF. CDR3 in DNA: TGTGCCAGCAGTTACCACCCTAGCTCCTACAATGAGCAGTTCTTC.

J is TRBJ1-6 and V is TRBV6-6; TRBD1 is a possible D gene (6 bases). The V and J ends lost 1 base and 9 bases respectively, with 13 bases between them. CDR3 length equals 15 residues. Germline V gives CDR1 MNHNY, CDR2 SVGAGI (reference sequence). CDR3 sequence: CASSYLNTGFSPLHF. Written as DNA, the CDR3 is TGTGCCAGCAGTTACTTGAATACAGGGTTTTCACCCCTCCACTTT.

The chain joins TRBV9 to TRBJ2-5, with TRBD1 matching over 8 bases. Germline V gene sequence: CDR1 SGDLS, CDR2 YYNGEE. This CDR3 region has 15 residues. After removal of 1 base from V and 7 bases from J, the junction contained 9 bases not matched to a gene. In DNA, the CDR3 is TGTGCCAGCAGCGTAACAAGGACAGGGCAGGGGACCCAGTACTTC. It encodes CASSVTRTGQGTQYF. The whole variable domain, filled in from reference TRBV9 and TRBJ2-5, reads DSGVTQTPKHLITATGQRVTLRCSPRSGDLSVYWYQQSLDQGLQFLIQYYNGEERAKGNILERFSAQQFPDLHSELNLSSLELGDSALYFCASSVTRTGQGTQYFGPGTRLLVL.

V is TRBV13 and J is TRBJ2-1, with 12 bases matching TRBD2. The germline CDR1 and CDR2 sequences are PRHDT and FYEKMQ (reference sequence). The CDR3 sequence is 14 residues long. After removal of 7 bases from V and 7 bases from J, the junction contained 5 bases not matched to a gene. In DNA form, the CDR3 reads TGTGCCAGCACCCGAGGGACTAGCGGGAATGAGCAGTTCTTC. It encodes CASTRGTSGNEQFF.

The chain has TRBV5-4 and TRBJ1-4, with D uncertain. The CDR3 is made up of 13 amino acids. V gave up 4 bases and J gave up 8 bases, with 12 bases separating them. CDR1 is SGHNT, CDR2 YYREEE, per germline (reference sequence). The CDR3 DNA reads as TGTGCCAGCAGCCTCGACGGAGGAGAAAAACTGTTTTTT. Residues: CASSLDGGEKLFF. The variable domain in full, completed from reference TRBV5-4 and TRBJ1-4, reads ETGVTQSPTHLIKTRGQQVTLRCSSQSGHNTVSWYQQALGQGPQFIFQYYREEENGRGNFPPRFSGLQFPNYSSELNVNALELDDSALYLCASSLDGGEKLFFGSGTQLSVL.

This clone was seen only a few times. V and J are TRBV7-8 and TRBJ2-5; TRBD1 matches at 11 bases. The V and J ends lost 6 bases and 1 base, in that order; junction bases with no gene match: 7. Germline-derived CDR1 and CDR2 are SGHVS and FQNEAQ. The CDR3 length is 16 residues. In nucleotides, the CDR3 is TGTGCCAGCAGAACGGACAGGGGGCGCATCCAAGAGACCCAGTACTTC. It is translated as CASRTDRGRIQETQYF.

The V call is TRBV27, the J call TRBJ2-1; TRBD1 might be the D (5 bases). Germline CDR1 reads MNHEY; CDR2 reads SMNVEV (reference sequence). Trimming cost V 3 bases and J 6 bases, with 15 bases left between them. The CDR3 has 15 residues. This chain's CDR3 is CASSFAGGQGNEQFF. The CDR3 nucleotides are TGTGCCAGCAGTTTTGCTGGCGGCCAGGGCAATGAGCAGTTCTTC.

The chain couples TRBV18 to TRBJ1-2, with TRBD1 as a possible D gene (6 bases). CDR3 length: 13 amino acids. The germline CDR1 and CDR2 sequences are KGHSH and LQKENI. Trimming removed 3 bases at V and 7 bases at J, with 12 bases between. The CDR3 DNA sequence: TGTGCCAGCTCACCGGGCAGGGACATTGGCTACACCTTC. Residues: CASSPGRDIGYTF.